A single sample is the source of the 7 T cell receptor beta chains below, sequenced in a study of T-cell reconstitution after alpha-beta-depleted transplantation in children. The library targeted TCRbeta and was prepared with unique molecular identifiers. MiXCR, applied by TCRdb to the PCR reads, yields one record per CDR3 protein. This sample carries about 590,000 distinct CDR3 sequences, 10% to 15% of them seen once, and the ten largest clones take 2% to 2.5%. The sequences come from PBMCs, mostly from graft donor cells, collected 360 days after TCRalphabeta/CD19-depleted stem cell transplant. These receptors all stem from a male patient younger than 18 who had a stem cell transplant for acute myeloid leukemia, so the T cells may come from the graft donor.

This chain joins TRBV11-2 and TRBJ2-1; 12 bases align to TRBD2. CDR3 length: 17 residues. The germline gives CDR1 SGHAT, CDR2 FQNNGV. Trimming took 0 bases from V and 5 from J; bases not matched to a gene: 5. This CDR3 reads CASSLDSGTSGHNEQFF. Here the CDR3 DNA reads TGTGCCAGCAGCTTAGACTCCGGGACTAGCGGGCACAATGAGCAGTTCTTC. The entire variable domain, with the rest obtained from reference TRBV11-2 and TRBJ2-1, is as follows: EAGVAQSPRYKIIEKRQSVAFWCNPISGHATLYWYQQILGQGPKLLIQFQNNGVVDDSQLPKDRFSAERLKGVDSTLKIQPAKLEDSAVYLCASSLDSGTSGHNEQFFGPGTRLTVL.

This chain links TRBV18 with TRBJ2-3; D is unclear. The CDR3 is 14 amino acids. V was shortened by 2 bases and J by 0 bases, with 6 bases between the two germline ends. Looked up from germline, CDR1 is KGHSH and CDR2 is LQKENI. In DNA, the CDR3 is TGTGCCAGCTCACCAGAGAGGAGCACAGATACGCAGTATTTT. Residues: CASSPERSTDTQYF. Drawing the rest from reference TRBV18 and TRBJ2-3, the complete variable domain is NAGVMQNPRHLVRRRGQEARLRCSPMKGHSHVYWYRQLPEEGLKFMVYLQKENIIDESGMPKERFSAEFPKEGPSILRIQQVVRGDSAAYFCASSPERSTDTQYFGPGTRLTVL.

This sequence joins TRBV28 and TRBJ2-7; D is ambiguous. CDR1 is MDHEN and CDR2 is SYDVKM in the germline V gene. V dropped 6 bases and J dropped 3 bases, with 12 bases sitting between them. The CDR3 contains 13 residues. The CDR3 coding sequence is TGTGCCAGCAGGCCAAGTGGGTACTACGAGCAGTACTTC. The encoded protein is CASRPSGYYEQYF.

This clonotype was picked up a small number of times. The chain recombines TRBV15 with TRBJ2-2; weak D call: TRBD2 (5 bases). Germline CDR1 reads LNHNV; CDR2 reads YYDKDF (reference sequence). This CDR3 spans 16 amino acids. V shed 0 bases and J shed 6 bases, with 14 bases lying between them. CDR3 amino acids: CATSRDKLVAAGELFF. DNA for the CDR3: TGTGCCACCAGCAGAGACAAACTAGTGGCGGCCGGGGAGCTGTTTTTT.

Only a few counts were recorded for this clonotype. The chain links TRBV24-1 to TRBJ2-2; weak D call: TRBD2 (6 bases). Germline V lookup: CDR1 KGHDR, CDR2 SFDVKD. V gave up 9 bases and J gave up 1 base, with 11 bases separating them. CDR3 length: 14 residues. Written as DNA, the CDR3 is TGTGCCACCCAGGGAGGATTGAACACCGGGGAGCTGTTTTTT. It yields the protein CATQGGLNTGELFF.

The J gene is TRBJ2-5, the V gene TRBV28, with 9 positions matching TRBD2. V shed 4 bases and J 5 bases; nucleotides not matched to a gene: 17. Germline V gene sequence: CDR1 MDHEN, CDR2 SYDVKM. CDR3 length: 18 residues. CDR3 bases: TGTGCCAGCAGTTCCCTTGCCGTCCTAGCGGGAAGGGGGGAGACCCAGTACTTC. It encodes CASSSLAVLAGRGETQYF.

The chain is built from TRBV5-6 and TRBJ2-2; D is unclear. Germline V gene data show CDR1 as SGHDT and CDR2 as YYEEEE. The CDR3 is 17 residues long. The V gene lost 2 bases and the J gene lost 3 bases, with 17 bases spanning the gap. In DNA, the CDR3 is TGTGCCAGCAGCTTTGTCCTGACTCATCCTGACACCGGGGAGCTGTTTTTT. The encoded protein is CASSFVLTHPDTGELFF.